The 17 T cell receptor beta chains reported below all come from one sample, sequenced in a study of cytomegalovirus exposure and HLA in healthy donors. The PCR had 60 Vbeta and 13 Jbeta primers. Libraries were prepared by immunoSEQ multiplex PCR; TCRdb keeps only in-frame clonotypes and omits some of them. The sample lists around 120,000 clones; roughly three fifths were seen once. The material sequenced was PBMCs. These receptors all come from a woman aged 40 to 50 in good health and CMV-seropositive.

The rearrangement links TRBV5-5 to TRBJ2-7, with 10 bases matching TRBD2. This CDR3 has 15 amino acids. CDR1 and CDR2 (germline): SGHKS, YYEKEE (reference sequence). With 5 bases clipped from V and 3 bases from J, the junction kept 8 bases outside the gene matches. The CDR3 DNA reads TGTGCCAGCAGACCCCTAGCGGGAGACAACTACGAGCAGTACTTC. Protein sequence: CASRPLAGDNYEQYF.

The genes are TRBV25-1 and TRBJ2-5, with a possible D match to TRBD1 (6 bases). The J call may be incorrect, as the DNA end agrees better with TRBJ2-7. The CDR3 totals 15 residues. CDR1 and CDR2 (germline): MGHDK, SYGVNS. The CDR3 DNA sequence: TGTGCCAGCAGTGATCAGGACAGCAAACCCTACGAGCAGTACTTC. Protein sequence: CASSDQDSKPYEQYF.

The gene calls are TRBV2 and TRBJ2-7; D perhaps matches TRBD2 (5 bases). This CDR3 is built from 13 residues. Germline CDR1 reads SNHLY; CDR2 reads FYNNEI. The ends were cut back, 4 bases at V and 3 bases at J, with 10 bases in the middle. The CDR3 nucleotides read TGTGCCAGCAGTGGGGGAGCGCTCTACGAGCAGTACTTC. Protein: CASSGGALYEQYF.

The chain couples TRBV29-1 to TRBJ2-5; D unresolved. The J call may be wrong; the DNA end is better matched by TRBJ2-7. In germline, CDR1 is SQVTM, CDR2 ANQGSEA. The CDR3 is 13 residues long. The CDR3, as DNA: TGCAGCGTTGAGGGTAGTGAGGTCGACGAGCAGTACTTC. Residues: CSVEGSEVDEQYF.

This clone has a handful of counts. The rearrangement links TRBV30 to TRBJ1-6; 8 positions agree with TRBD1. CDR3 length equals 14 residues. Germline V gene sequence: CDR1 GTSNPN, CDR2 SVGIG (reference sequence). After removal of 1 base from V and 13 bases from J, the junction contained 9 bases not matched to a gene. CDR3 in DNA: TGTGCCTGGAGTGGCGGGACAGGCTTCTCGCCCCTCCACTTT. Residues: CAWSGGTGFSPLHF. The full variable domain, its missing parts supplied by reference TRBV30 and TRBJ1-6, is SQTIHQWPATLVQPVGSPLSLECTVEGTSNPNLYWYRQAAGRGLQLLFYSVGIGQISSEVPQNLSASRPQDRQFILSSKKLLLSDSGFYLCAWSGGTGFSPLHFGNGTRLTVT.

The DNA for the CDR3 is TGTGCCAGCAGCCGTTGGTCTAGCGGGAGTAGGGACACCGGGGAGCTGTTTTTT. This codes for CASSRWSSGSRDTGELFF. J is TRBJ2-2 and V is TRBV4-2; 10 bases are shared with TRBD2. V lost 4 bases, J lost 3 bases, and 11 bases stayed unmatched. This CDR3 has 18 residues. The germline V gene encodes CDR1 LGHNA and CDR2 YNFKEQ.

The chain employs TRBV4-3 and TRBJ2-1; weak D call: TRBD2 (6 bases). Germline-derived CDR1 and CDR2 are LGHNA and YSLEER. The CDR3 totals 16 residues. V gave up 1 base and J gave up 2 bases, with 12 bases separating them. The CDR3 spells CASSQAGLSTYNEQFF. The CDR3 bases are TGCGCCAGCAGCCAAGCGGGACTCTCGACCTACAATGAGCAGTTCTTC.

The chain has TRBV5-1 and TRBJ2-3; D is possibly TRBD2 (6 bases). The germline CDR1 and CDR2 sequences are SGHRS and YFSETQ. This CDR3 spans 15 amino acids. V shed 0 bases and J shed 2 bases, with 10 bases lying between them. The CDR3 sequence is CASSLEAGSTDTQYF. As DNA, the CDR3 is TGCGCCAGCAGCTTGGAAGCGGGCTCCACAGATACGCAGTATTTT.

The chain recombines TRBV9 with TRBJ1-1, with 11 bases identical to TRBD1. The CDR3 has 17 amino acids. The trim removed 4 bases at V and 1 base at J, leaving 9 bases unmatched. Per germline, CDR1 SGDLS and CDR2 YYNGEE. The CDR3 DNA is TGTGCCAGCAGCCCCGGGACAGGGGGAGTGGGGAACACTGAAGCTTTCTTT. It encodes CASSPGTGGVGNTEAFF.

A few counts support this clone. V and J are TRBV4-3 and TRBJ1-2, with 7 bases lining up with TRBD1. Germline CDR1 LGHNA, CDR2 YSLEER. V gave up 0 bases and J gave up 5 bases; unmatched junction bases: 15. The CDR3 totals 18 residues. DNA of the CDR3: TGCGCCAGCAGCCAAGATTGGGCTACTCGGGACAGTTCTTATGGCTACACCTTC. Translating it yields CASSQDWATRDSSYGYTF.

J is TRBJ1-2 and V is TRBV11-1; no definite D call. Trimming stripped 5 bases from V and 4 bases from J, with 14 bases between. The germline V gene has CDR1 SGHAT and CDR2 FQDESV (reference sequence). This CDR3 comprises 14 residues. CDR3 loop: CASSLYGDSYGYTF. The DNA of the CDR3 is TGTGCCAGCAGCCTCTACGGGGATTCCTATGGCTACACCTTC.

CDR3 protein: CASSYQTGDTIYF. CDR3 DNA: TGTGCCAGCAGTTATCAGACAGGGGACACCATATATTTT. The gene calls are TRBV6-5 and TRBJ1-3, with 8 bases matching TRBD1. With 3 bases clipped from V and 8 bases from J, the junction kept 3 bases outside the gene matches. The germline V gene has CDR1 MNHEY and CDR2 SVGAGI. CDR3 length equals 13 residues.

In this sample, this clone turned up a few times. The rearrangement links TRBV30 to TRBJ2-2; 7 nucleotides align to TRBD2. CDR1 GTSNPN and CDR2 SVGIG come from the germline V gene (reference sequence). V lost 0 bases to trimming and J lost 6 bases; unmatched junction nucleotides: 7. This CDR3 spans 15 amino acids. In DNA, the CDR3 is TGTGCCTGGAGTGTAGATTCGGGAGGCCCCGGGGAGCTGTTTTTT. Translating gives CAWSVDSGGPGELFF.

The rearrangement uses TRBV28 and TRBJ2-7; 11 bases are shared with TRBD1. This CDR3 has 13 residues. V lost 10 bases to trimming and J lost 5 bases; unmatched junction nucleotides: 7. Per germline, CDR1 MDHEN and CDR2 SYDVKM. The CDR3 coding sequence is TGTGCCACACGGACAGGGGGCTTCGACGAGCAGTACTTC. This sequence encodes CATRTGGFDEQYF. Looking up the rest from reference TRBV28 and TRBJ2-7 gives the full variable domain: DVKVTQSSRYLVKRTGEKVFLECVQDMDHENMFWYRQDPGLGLRLIYFSYDVKMKEKGDIPEGYSVSREKKERFSLILESASTNQTSMYLCATRTGGFDEQYFGPGTRLTVT.

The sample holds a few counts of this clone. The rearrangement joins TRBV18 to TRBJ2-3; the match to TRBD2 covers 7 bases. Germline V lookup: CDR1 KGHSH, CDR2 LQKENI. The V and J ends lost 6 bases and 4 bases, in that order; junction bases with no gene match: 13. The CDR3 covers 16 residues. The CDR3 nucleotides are TGTGCCAGCTCCCCTGATCCTAGGGGAGGGTCAGATACGCAGTATTTT. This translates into CASSPDPRGGSDTQYF. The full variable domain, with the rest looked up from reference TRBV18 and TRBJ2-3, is NAGVMQNPRHLVRRRGQEARLRCSPMKGHSHVYWYRQLPEEGLKFMVYLQKENIIDESGMPKERFSAEFPKEGPSILRIQQVVRGDSAAYFCASSPDPRGGSDTQYFGPGTRLTVL.

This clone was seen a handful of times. The CDR3 DNA is TGCGCCAGCTCAGCGGGAGCTAGCACAGATACGCAGTATTTT. Amino acid sequence: CASSAGASTDTQYF. V gene TRBV5-1 combines with J gene TRBJ2-3; 8 nucleotides align to TRBD2. Per germline, CDR1 SGHRS and CDR2 YFSETQ. V dropped 7 bases and J dropped 0; count of bases not matched to a gene: 4. The CDR3 is 14 amino acids.

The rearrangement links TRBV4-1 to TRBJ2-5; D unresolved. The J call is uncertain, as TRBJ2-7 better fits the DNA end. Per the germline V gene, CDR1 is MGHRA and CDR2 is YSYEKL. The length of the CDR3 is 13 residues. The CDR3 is CASSQGPGYEQYF. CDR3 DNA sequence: TGCGCCAGCAGCCAAGGGCCAGGCTACGAGCAGTACTTC.